Listed below are T cell receptor beta chains from one sample, sequenced in a study of radiation and T cells in renal cell carcinoma. Profiling relied on immunoSEQ multiplex PCR, and the TCRdb table lists in-frame clones only, not all of them. The sample contains 70,000 to 90,000 clones, around 85% of which appear only once. Sequences were derived from blood, sampled from a patient whose treatment included radiotherapy and nephrectomy. The receptors originated from a woman in her 50s with renal cell carcinoma. The CDR3 runs from the conserved cysteine through the conserved F or W. The D gene is left open where the match is weak. Where a row states a size, it is once, few, many or the class of an expanded clone; other rows omit it.

CDR3nt | CDR3aa | j_gene | v_gene | abundance | d_gene
TGTGCCAGCAGCCCAGACAAGGGAAGTAGGTCCCAGCATTTT | CASSPDKGSRSQHF | TRBJ1-5 | TRBV5-4 | . | .
TGTGCCAGCAGCTTAGCCACCGGGACAGGGCATGGCTACACCTTC | CASSLATGTGHGYTF | TRBJ1-2 | TRBV7-8 | . | TRBD1
TGTGCCAGCAGTGAAGAAGTTGGCTACACCTTC | CASSEEVGYTF | TRBJ1-2 | TRBV2 | once | .
TGTGCCAGCAGCCACTTACGGGACAGCCCTGGGGCCAACGTCCTGACTTTC | CASSHLRDSPGANVLTF | TRBJ2-6 | TRBV14 | . | TRBD1
TGTGCCAGCAGCTTTTTTTCCGGGGGGGCTACGCCAGATACGCAGTATTTT | CASSFFSGGATPDTQYF | TRBJ2-3 | TRBV5-4 | . | TRBD2
TGCGCCAGCAGCCCAACCCTGACAGGGGACACGAACACCGGGGAGCTGTTTTTT | CASSPTLTGDTNTGELFF | TRBJ2-2 | TRBV5-1 | . | TRBD1
TGCGCCAGCAGCCCTACCGCCAACAGCAATCAGCCCCAGCATTTT | CASSPTANSNQPQHF | TRBJ1-5 | TRBV4-1 | once | .
TGTGCCAGCAGCTTAGGGACAGGGGGCGGCTATGGCTACACCTTC | CASSLGTGGGYGYTF | TRBJ1-2 | TRBV7-2 | . | TRBD1
TGCGCCAGCAGCCAAGAAAGACCTGGGGGGGAGCAGTTCTTC | CASSQERPGGEQFF | TRBJ2-1 | TRBV4-3 | . | .
TGTGCCAGCAGCTTGGTAGTCAGGGGATCCAGATGGACCCAGTACTTC | CASSLVVRGSRWTQYF | TRBJ2-5 | TRBV5-6 | once | .
TGTGCCACCAATGGACAGGGATCCTACGAGCAGTACTTC | CATNGQGSYEQYF | TRBJ2-7 | TRBV10-3 | . | TRBD1
TGTGCCTGGAGGGCAGGCATTGGTGGCTACACCTTC | CAWRAGIGGYTF | TRBJ1-2 | TRBV30 | . | .
TGTGCCAGTAAATTGCAGGCCAACGTAAACACTGAAGCTTTCTTT | CASKLQANVNTEAFF | TRBJ1-1 | TRBV19 | . | .
TGTGCCAGCAGCCAGTTCAGGGGCGAGGCTTTCTTT | CASSQFRGEAFF | TRBJ1-1 | TRBV28 | few | .
TGTGCCAGCAGCTTAGGACAGGGTGGTGGCTACACCTTC | CASSLGQGGGYTF | TRBJ1-2 | TRBV7-8 | . | TRBD1
TGTGCCATCAGTGAGCTTTCCGGCGGACAGTCGAAAAACATTCAGTACTTC | CAISELSGGQSKNIQYF | TRBJ2-4 | TRBV10-3 | . | .
TGTGCCAGCACTCCCACTGAGACAGCAGATACGCAGTATTTT | CASTPTETADTQYF | TRBJ2-3 | TRBV6-5 | . | .
TGTGCCAGCAGTGCCGACATGGCTAGCGGGGAGCTGTTTTTT | CASSADMASGELFF | TRBJ2-2 | TRBV2 | . | .
TGTGCCAGCAGTTTCGGACAGGGCGGCTATGGCTACACCTTC | CASSFGQGGYGYTF | TRBJ1-2 | TRBV6-6 | . | TRBD1
TGCGCCAGCAGCCAAGTTGAGCGGGAGGGCCTCGAGACCCAGTACTTC | CASSQVEREGLETQYF | TRBJ2-5 | TRBV4-3 | . | TRBD2
TGTGCCAGGAAACCAGGGACTGGAAACACCATATATTTT | CARKPGTGNTIYF | TRBJ1-3 | TRBV28 | . | .
TGTGCCAGCAGCTTTGACGGGACAGGAGGCTACGAGCAGTACTTC | CASSFDGTGGYEQYF | TRBJ2-7 | TRBV11-2 | . | TRBD1
TGCGCCAGCAGCCTCGAGTTGGTTGAGGGAGGCTACACCTTC | CASSLELVEGGYTF | TRBJ1-2 | TRBV4-3 | . | .
TGTGCCAGCAGTTTATACAGGGGAGGGAATCAGCCCCAGCATTTT | CASSLYRGGNQPQHF | TRBJ1-5 | TRBV6-5 | . | TRBD1
TGTGCCAGCAGCTTATCGGGTAGATCGAACACTGAAGCTTTCTTT | CASSLSGRSNTEAFF | TRBJ1-1 | TRBV11-3 | once | .
TGTGCCAGCAGTAAGCAGGGAGGTTCCGGGGAGCTGTTTTTT | CASSKQGGSGELFF | TRBJ2-2 | TRBV5-6 | . | .
TGTGCCAGCAGCACACGGGAAAACAGGATCTTCTATGGCTACACCTTC | CASSTRENRIFYGYTF | TRBJ1-2 | TRBV5-6 | . | .
TGTGCCAGTAGTACACGGACTAGCGGGATTCCGGATACGCAGTATTTT | CASSTRTSGIPDTQYF | TRBJ2-3 | TRBV19 | . | TRBD2
TGTGCCAGCAGCCGTACGAGACTTCAGCATTTT | CASSRTRLQHF | TRBJ1-5 | TRBV5-8 | . | .
TGCGCCAGCAGCTTGGTGAGTAGTAGCAATGAGCAGTTCTTC | CASSLVSSSNEQFF | TRBJ2-1 | TRBV5-1 | . | .
TGCGCCAGCAGCCCTGGACAGGGGGCTAGCTCTGGGGCCAACGTCCTGACTTTC | CASSPGQGASSGANVLTF | TRBJ2-6 | TRBV5-1 | . | TRBD1
TGTGCCAGTAGGTCGGGACACCGATCCTACAATGAGCAGTTCTTC | CASRSGHRSYNEQFF | TRBJ2-1 | TRBV19 | . | .
TGTGCCAGCAGCTCAATCGCCGGGGGGCTCTTCGAGCAGTACTTC | CASSSIAGGLFEQYF | TRBJ2-7 | TRBV7-9 | . | .
TGTGCCAGTAGTCCGGACAGAGGTTCACCCCTCCACTTT | CASSPDRGSPLHF | TRBJ1-6 | TRBV19 | . | .
TGTGCCAGCAGCGCGACGGGACACCAGAACTATGGCTACACCTTC | CASSATGHQNYGYTF | TRBJ1-2 | TRBV9 | . | .
TGCGCCAGCAGCTGGGGACAGGAAGCTAACTATGGCTACACCTTC | CASSWGQEANYGYTF | TRBJ1-2 | TRBV5-1 | . | TRBD1
TGTGCCAGCAGCTTAGTGAGATCTGAGCAGTTCTTC | CASSLVRSEQFF | TRBJ2-1 | TRBV13 | . | .
TGCGCCAGCAGCCAAGATCACGAGGACCCTGAAGCTTTCTTT | CASSQDHEDPEAFF | TRBJ1-1 | TRBV4-3 | . | .
TGCGCCAGCAGCCAAGACGTGGTGGGAAAACTGTTTTTT | CASSQDVVGKLFF | TRBJ1-4 | TRBV4-3 | . | .
TGTGCCAGCAGCTCGACTAGGGGGGTAGGGGAGACCCAGTACTTC | CASSSTRGVGETQYF | TRBJ2-5 | TRBV2 | . | .
TGTGCCTCCTCCGTTGGGGGGGGCACAGATACGCAGTATTTT | CASSVGGGTDTQYF | TRBJ2-3 | TRBV19 | . | TRBD2
TGTGCCAGCAGCACTGACAGGGCTTGGACCACCGGGGAGCTGTTTTTT | CASSTDRAWTTGELFF | TRBJ2-2 | TRBV7-9 | once | TRBD1
TGTGCCAGCAGCAGAGGAGCGGGAGCGGCCGGGGAGCTGTTTTTT | CASSRGAGAAGELFF | TRBJ2-2 | TRBV5-6 | . | TRBD2
TGTGCCAGCAGTTTTCGGGGGGATCAGCCCCAGCATTTT | CASSFRGDQPQHF | TRBJ1-5 | TRBV7-2 | . | .
TGTGCCAGCAGGTTCGGCCAGCAGAACACTGAAGCTTTCTTT | CASRFGQQNTEAFF | TRBJ1-1 | TRBV5-5 | . | .
TGTGCCAGCTCAGAAAAGGACAGCAACTACAATGAGCAGTTCTTC | CASSEKDSNYNEQFF | TRBJ2-1 | TRBV18 | . | .
TGTGCCAGCTCACAGAACCTACAGGGGACGGGGACTGAAGCTTTCTTT | CASSQNLQGTGTEAFF | TRBJ1-1 | TRBV18 | . | TRBD1
TGTGCTAGGCCCCGATACACCATATATTTT | CARPRYTIYF | TRBJ1-3 | TRBV12-5 | . | .
TGTGCCAGTAGTATACTAGCGGGGGACACCGGGGAGCTGTTTTTT | CASSILAGDTGELFF | TRBJ2-2 | TRBV19 | . | TRBD2
TGTGCCAGTAGTATTTTGGTCGCGACCTCTGGAAACACCATATATTTT | CASSILVATSGNTIYF | TRBJ1-3 | TRBV19 | once | .
TGTGCCAGCAGCAACCGGGACACCAATTCACCCCTCCACTTT | CASSNRDTNSPLHF | TRBJ1-6 | TRBV7-2 | . | .
TGTGCCACCAGCAGAGAACAGGGGGTCTTCGGCGGGCTGTTTTTT | CATSREQGVFGGLFF | TRBJ2-2 | TRBV15 | . | TRBD1
TGCGCCAGCAGCCAAGCGGGGCCGGAGACCCAGTACTTC | CASSQAGPETQYF | TRBJ2-5 | TRBV4-1 | . | .
TGTGCCAGCAGCCGACAGGGGGTTGATACGCAGTATTTT | CASSRQGVDTQYF | TRBJ2-3 | TRBV7-2 | . | TRBD1
TGTGCCAGCAGTGAAGCATTCCCGGGACAGGGCACAGGCTATGGCTACACCTTC | CASSEAFPGQGTGYGYTF | TRBJ1-2 | TRBV6-1 | . | TRBD1